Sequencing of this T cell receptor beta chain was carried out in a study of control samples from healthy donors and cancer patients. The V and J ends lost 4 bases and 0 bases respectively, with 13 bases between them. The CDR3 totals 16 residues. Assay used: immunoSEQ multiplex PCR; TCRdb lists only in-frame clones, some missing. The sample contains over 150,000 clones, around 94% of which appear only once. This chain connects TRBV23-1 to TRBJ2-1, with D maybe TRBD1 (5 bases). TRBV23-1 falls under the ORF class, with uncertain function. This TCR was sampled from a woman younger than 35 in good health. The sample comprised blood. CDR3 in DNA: TGCGCCAGCAGTCTAACAGGTCCGAGCTCCTACAATGAGCAGTTCTTC. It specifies CASSLTGPSSYNEQFF.